This TCR beta chain was profiled in a study of radiotherapy plus CTLA-4 blockade in lung cancer. Study-wide results and limits: Increased serum interferon-beta after radiation also reportedly predicted response strongly. There was expansion of tumor-derived TCR clones in blood after radiotherapy plus ipilimumab.

Germline values: CDR1 SGDLS, CDR2 YYNGEE. Trimming took 6 bases from V and 4 from J; bases not matched to a gene: 16. The CDR3 is 18 amino acids. Sequencing was performed with immunoSEQ multiplex PCR; in TCRdb, only in-frame clones are kept and a portion is missing. The table has approximately 97,000 clones, under 90% seen once. This clone has only a few counts. Its antigen remains unidentified. It was focal radiation plus CTLA-4 blockade with ipilimumab that patients with chemo-refractory metastatic non-small-cell lung cancer received. The receptor was derived from a human donor with non-small cell lung cancer who had stable disease on radiotherapy plus ipilimumab. This specimen was peripheral blood, taken from a patient treated with radiotherapy plus ipilimumab. The chain is built from TRBV9 and TRBJ2-3; 11 bases map to TRBD2. This CDR3 reads CASTPRIAGGPMADTQYF. The DNA for the CDR3 is TGTGCCAGCACCCCTAGGATAGCGGGAGGGCCAATGGCAGATACGCAGTATTTT.